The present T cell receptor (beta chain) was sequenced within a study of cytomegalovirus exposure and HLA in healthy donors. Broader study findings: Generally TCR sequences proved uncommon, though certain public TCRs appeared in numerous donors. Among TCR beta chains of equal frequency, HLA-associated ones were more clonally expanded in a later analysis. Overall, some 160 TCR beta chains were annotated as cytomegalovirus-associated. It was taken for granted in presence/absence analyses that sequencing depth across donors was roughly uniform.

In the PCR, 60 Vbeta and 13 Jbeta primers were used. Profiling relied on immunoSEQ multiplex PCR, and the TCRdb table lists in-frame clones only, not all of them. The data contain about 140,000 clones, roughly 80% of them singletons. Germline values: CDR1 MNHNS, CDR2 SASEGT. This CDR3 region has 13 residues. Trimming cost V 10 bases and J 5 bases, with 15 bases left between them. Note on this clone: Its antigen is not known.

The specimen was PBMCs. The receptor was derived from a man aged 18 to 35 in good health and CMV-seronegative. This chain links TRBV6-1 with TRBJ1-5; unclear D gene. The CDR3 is CATQRGSHQPQHF. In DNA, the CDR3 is TGTGCCACCCAACGAGGTTCTCATCAGCCCCAGCATTTT.